The 21 T cell receptor beta chains below all came from one sample that was sequenced in a study of blood T cell repertoires in COVID-19. Sequencing used immunoSEQ multiplex PCR; TCRdb keeps in-frame clones, though not all of them. The sample holds a few hundred thousand clones, 90% seen once. The sample taken for sequencing was PBMCs or T cells enriched from blood (not recorded which). These receptors were taken from a woman aged 18 to 35 with acute COVID-19.

The V call is TRBV3-1 (or the pseudogene TRBV3-2), the J call TRBJ2-5; 10 bases map to TRBD2. Germline assignment: CDR1 LGHDT and CDR2 YNNKEL (reference sequence). CDR3 length equals 14 residues. The V and J ends lost 3 bases and 10 bases, in that order; junction bases with no gene match: 8. The CDR3 region is CASSQVTSGKGQYF. The CDR3 DNA sequence: TGTGCCAGCAGCCAGGTTACTAGCGGGAAGGGCCAGTACTTC.

The J gene is TRBJ1-1, the V gene TRBV19, with D uncertain. The germline V gene encodes CDR1 LNHDA and CDR2 SQIVND (reference sequence). This CDR3 spans 14 amino acids. V lost 3 bases, J lost 0 bases, and 8 bases lay in between. In nucleotides, the CDR3 is TGTGCCAGTAGTATCTCTCTATTGAACACTGAAGCTTTCTTT. The encoded protein is CASSISLLNTEAFF.

This clone was observed a handful of times. J is TRBJ1-3 and V is TRBV6-5, with D unclear. Per germline, CDR1 MNHEY and CDR2 SVGAGI. The CDR3 covers 15 residues. Trimming pared 8 bases from V and 1 base from J, leaving 15 bases between. The CDR3 bases are TGTGCCAGCTCCCCGGCGGGCAGATCTGGAAACACCATATATTTT. Protein product: CASSPAGRSGNTIYF.

The chain is built from TRBV2 and TRBJ1-4, with D tentatively TRBD1 (5 bases). Germline CDR1 SNHLY, CDR2 FYNNEI. Trimming took 8 bases from V and 5 from J, leaving 18 bases between them. This CDR3 is 15 amino acids long. CDR3 DNA sequence: TGTGCCAGCTTACCCTCAGGGAATCCCAATGAAAAACTGTTTTTT. It yields the protein CASLPSGNPNEKLFF.

The chain has TRBV9 and TRBJ2-2; TRBD1 matches 7 bases. V lost 3 bases and J lost 5; bases outside the gene matches: 4. Looked up from germline, CDR1 is SGDLS and CDR2 is YYNGEE. The CDR3 runs to 14 residues. The CDR3 nucleotides read TGTGCCAGCAGCGGTCAGGGGGATACCGGGGAGCTGTTTTTT. Translation gives CASSGQGDTGELFF. Complete variable domain (other parts from reference TRBV9 and TRBJ2-2): DSGVTQTPKHLITATGQRVTLRCSPRSGDLSVYWYQQSLDQGLQFLIQYYNGEERAKGNILERFSAQQFPDLHSELNLSSLELGDSALYFCASSGQGDTGELFFGEGSRLTVL.

J is TRBJ2-3 and V is TRBV10-3; D is uncertain. This CDR3 has 14 amino acids. Germline V gene lookup returns CDR1 ENHRY and CDR2 SYGVKD. Trimming took off 0 bases at V and 4 bases at J, with 8 bases between the two ends. The CDR3 region has the DNA TGTGCCATCAGTGAGTCGGCCCAGGCAGATACGCAGTATTTT. This gives the protein CAISESAQADTQYF.

This chain links TRBV21-1 with TRBJ1-6. TRBV21-1 is classified as a pseudogene. The CDR3 length is 22 residues. This CDR3 reads CASSKGDGEGSVHSLYNSPLHF. As DNA, the CDR3 is TGTGCCAGCAGCAAAGGGGATGGGGAGGGGTCAGTACATTCCCTATATAATTCACCCCTCCACTTT.

Points on this clone: The same CDR3 arises from other DNA sequences in this sample as well. The genes are TRBV7-9 and TRBJ2-5; D uncertain. The CDR3 consists of 11 residues. V lost 6 bases, J lost 6 bases, and 8 bases lay in between. Germline V gene data show CDR1 as SEHNR and CDR2 as FQNEAQ (reference sequence). CDR3 sequence reads: CASRGPKTQYF. The CDR3, as DNA: TGTGCCAGCAGGGGCCCAAAGACCCAGTACTTC.

The gene calls are TRBV27 and TRBJ2-7, with 14 bases lining up with TRBD2. J was trimmed by 7 bases and V by 2 bases; bases with no gene match: 10. The CDR3 has 17 residues. Germline V gives CDR1 MNHEY, CDR2 SMNVEV (reference sequence). The chain's CDR3 is CASSLSTGLAGESEQYF. CDR3 bases: TGTGCCAGCAGTTTAAGCACGGGACTAGCGGGAGAAAGTGAGCAGTACTTC.

The table lists this clone with a few counts. The chain is built from TRBV9 and TRBJ1-2, with 9 positions matching TRBD1. CDR1 SGDLS and CDR2 YYNGEE come from the germline V gene. V was clipped by 4 bases and J by 9 bases; unmatched bases: 13. This CDR3 has 15 residues. Here the CDR3 DNA reads TGTGCCAGCAGCCTCGAACCGGGACAGGGTTTGCGCTACACCTTC. Its translation is CASSLEPGQGLRYTF.

The V call is TRBV11-3, the J call TRBJ2-7, with D possibly matching TRBD2 (6 bases). The germline gives CDR1 SGHNT, CDR2 YENEEA. Deletions cut 5 bases from V and 3 bases from J, with 14 bases between. CDR3 length: 14 residues. CDR3 sequence (DNA): TGTGCCAGCAGCCCCCACGGCGGGGTCTACGAGCAGTACTTC. It codes for CASSPHGGVYEQYF.

CDR3 protein: CASSQYQAGKDTQYF. Written as DNA, the CDR3 is TGTGCCAGCAGCCAATACCAGGCCGGAAAGGATACGCAGTATTTT. The chain carries TRBV6-5 and TRBJ2-3; D remains ambiguous. Germline CDR1 is MNHEY and CDR2 is SVGAGI. V shed 6 bases and J shed 6 bases, with 19 bases lying between them. The length of the CDR3 is 15 residues.

This chain links TRBV15 with TRBJ2-3; 8 bases are a match to TRBD2. Per the germline V gene, CDR1 is LNHNV and CDR2 is YYDKDF (reference sequence). The CDR3 loop spans 15 amino acids. The V gene end was trimmed by 1 base and the J gene end by 2 bases; junction bases not matched to a gene: 2. The CDR3 DNA sequence: TGTGCCACCAGCAGAGCAGCGGGAGCCACAGATACGCAGTATTTT. Protein product: CATSRAAGATDTQYF.

V usage is TRBV11-1 and J usage is TRBJ2-2, with 10 bases that match TRBD1. Losses at the gene ends were 5 bases for V and 4 bases for J; bases not matched to a gene: 4. The V gene's germline CDR1 is SGHAT and CDR2 FQDESV (reference sequence). This CDR3 is built from 15 residues. CDR3 sequence (DNA): TGTGCCAGCAGCCCCCGGACAGGGGGCACCGGGGAGCTGTTTTTT. Translation gives CASSPRTGGTGELFF.

The J gene is TRBJ2-7, the V gene TRBV18, with TRBD1 identical over 7 bases. The CDR3 has 14 amino acids. V dropped 3 bases and J dropped 5; count of bases not matched to a gene: 7. CDR1 and CDR2 from the germline V gene are KGHSH and LQKENI. The CDR3 spells CASSPRQGSHEQYF. CDR3 coding DNA: TGTGCCAGCTCACCTAGACAGGGTTCCCACGAGCAGTACTTC.

The genes are TRBV5-1 and TRBJ2-7; TRBD1 matches 8 bases. CDR1 SGHRS and CDR2 YFSETQ come from the germline V gene. J gave up 0 bases and V 4 bases, and 9 bases lay outside the gene matches. CDR3 length: 16 amino acids. This CDR3 is CASSNSSTGVSYEQYF. Here the CDR3 DNA reads TGCGCCAGCAGCAACTCATCGACAGGGGTCTCCTACGAGCAGTACTTC.

This chain links TRBV28 with TRBJ1-5; 9 bases agree with TRBD1. The germline gives CDR1 MDHEN, CDR2 SYDVKM. The J segment lost 5 bases and the V segment lost 7 bases, leaving 6 bases of the junction unmatched. This CDR3 comprises 14 residues. CDR3 DNA sequence: TGTGCCAGCATCCCGGGACAGGGAGATCAGCCCCAGCATTTT. Its translation: CASIPGQGDQPQHF.

The CDR3 nucleotides read TGTGCCAGTAGTATAAGTCTGGAGAAAGTCTACACCTTC. It specifies CASSISLEKVYTF. This rearrangement joins TRBV19 to TRBJ1-2; D gene unclear. V lost 2 bases and J lost 10, with 14 bases in between. Germline V CDR1 and CDR2: LNHDA, SQIVND (reference sequence). The CDR3 is made up of 13 amino acids.

The count of this clone is one. CDR3 loop: CATSDNRAGNTIYF. Here the CDR3 DNA reads TGTGCCACCAGTGATAACAGGGCTGGAAACACCATATATTTT. The chain recombines TRBV24-1 with TRBJ1-3, with a weak D call TRBD1 (6 bases). V was shortened by 3 bases and J by 2 bases, with 7 bases between the two germline ends. CDR1 KGHDR and CDR2 SFDVKD come from the germline V gene. This CDR3 is 14 amino acids long.

The genes are TRBV19 and TRBJ2-7, with D possibly matching TRBD1 (6 bases). The length of the CDR3 is 13 residues. Germline V gene lookup returns CDR1 LNHDA and CDR2 SQIVND (reference sequence). Trimming took off 5 bases at V and 7 bases at J, with 15 bases between the two ends. For the CDR3, the DNA is TGTGCCAGTAGTCTAACAGGGTCCGGAGAGCAGTACTTC. Translated: CASSLTGSGEQYF.

V gene TRBV27 combines with J gene TRBJ1-5; perhaps TRBD1 as D (6 bases). This CDR3 has 14 residues. Trimming stripped 6 bases from V and 6 bases from J, with 15 bases between. The germline CDR1 and CDR2 sequences are MNHEY and SMNVEV (reference sequence). CDR3 nucleotide sequence: TGTGCCAGCAGCTTGCACAGGGAGGGTCAGCCCCAGCATTTT. It is translated as CASSLHREGQPQHF.